This T cell receptor (beta chain) was obtained from a study of blood T cell repertoires in COVID-19. Study-wide background: Both acute and convalescent COVID-19 samples were obtained from the United States, Italy and Spain. PBMCs, B-cell-depleted T cells, or T cells provided the cDNA or gDNA that made up the material.

Trimming shortened V by 3 bases and J by 8 bases, and 19 bases separated the two germline ends. CDR1 is DFQATT and CDR2 is SNEGSKA in the germline V gene (reference sequence). The CDR3 is made up of 15 amino acids. Assay used: immunoSEQ multiplex PCR; TCRdb lists only in-frame clones, some missing. The sample has over 95,000 clones, approximately 85% seen once. This clone was seen more than once but under ten times. V usage is TRBV20-1 and J usage is TRBJ1-4; D perhaps matches TRBD1 (6 bases). The sequence derives from an elderly woman with active or convalescent COVID-19. The sequencing input was peripheral blood. CDR3 sequence reads: CSASQSGGAREKLFF. The CDR3 nucleotides read TGCAGTGCTAGTCAGTCTGGGGGGGCTAGAGAAAAACTGTTTTTT.